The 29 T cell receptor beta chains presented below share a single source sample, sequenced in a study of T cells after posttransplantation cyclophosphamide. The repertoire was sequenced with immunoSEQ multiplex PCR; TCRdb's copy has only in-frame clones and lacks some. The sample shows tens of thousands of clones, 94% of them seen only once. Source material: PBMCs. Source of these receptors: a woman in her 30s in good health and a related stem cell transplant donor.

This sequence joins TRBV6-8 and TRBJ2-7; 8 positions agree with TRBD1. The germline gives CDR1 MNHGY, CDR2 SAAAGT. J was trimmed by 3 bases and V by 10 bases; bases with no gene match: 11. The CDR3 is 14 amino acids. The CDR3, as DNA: TGTGCCACTCCGTTCGGACAGGGTATCTACGAGCAGTACTTC. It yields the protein CATPFGQGIYEQYF.

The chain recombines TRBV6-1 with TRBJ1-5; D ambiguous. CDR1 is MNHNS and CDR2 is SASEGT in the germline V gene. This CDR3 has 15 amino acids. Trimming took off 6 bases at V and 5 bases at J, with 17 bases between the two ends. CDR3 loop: CASRVRGSLDQPQHF. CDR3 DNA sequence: TGTGCCAGCAGGGTGAGAGGGAGCTTAGATCAGCCCCAGCATTTT.

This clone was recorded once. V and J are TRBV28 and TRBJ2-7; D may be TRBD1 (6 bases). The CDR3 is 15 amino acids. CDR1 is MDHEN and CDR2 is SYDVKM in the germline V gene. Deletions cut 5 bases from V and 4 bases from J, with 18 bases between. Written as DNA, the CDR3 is TGTGCCAGCAGTGACACGTGGACAGCGATTTACGAGCAGTACTTC. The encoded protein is CASSDTWTAIYEQYF.

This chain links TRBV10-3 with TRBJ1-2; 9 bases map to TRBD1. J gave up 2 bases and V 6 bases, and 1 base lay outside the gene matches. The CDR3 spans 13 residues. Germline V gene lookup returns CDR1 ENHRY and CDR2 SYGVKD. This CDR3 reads CAISGTGNYGYTF. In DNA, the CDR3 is TGTGCCATCAGCGGGACAGGGAACTATGGCTACACCTTC.

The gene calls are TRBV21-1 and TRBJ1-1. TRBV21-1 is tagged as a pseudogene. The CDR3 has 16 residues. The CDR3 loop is CASSKGAGPPNTEAFF. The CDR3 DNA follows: TGTGCCAGCAGCAAAGGGGCGGGCCCACCGAACACTGAAGCTTTCTTT.

CDR3 coding DNA: TGTGCCAGCAGTTTAAACCAGGGTGGGGCTGAAGCTTTCTTT. It translates to CASSLNQGGAEAFF. The genes are TRBV28 and TRBJ1-1, with D possibly matching TRBD1 (5 bases). V lost 2 bases, J lost 6 bases, and 13 bases lay in between. CDR3 size: 14 residues. Germline V gene lookup returns CDR1 MDHEN and CDR2 SYDVKM.

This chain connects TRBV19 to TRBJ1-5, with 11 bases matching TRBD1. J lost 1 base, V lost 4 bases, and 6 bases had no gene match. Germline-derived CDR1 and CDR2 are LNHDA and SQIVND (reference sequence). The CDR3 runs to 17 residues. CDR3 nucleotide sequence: TGTGCCAGTAGTAAAGGACAGGGGGCGCGAAGCAATCAGCCCCAGCATTTT. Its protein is CASSKGQGARSNQPQHF.

The CDR3 is CASSQQGNYGYTF. As DNA, the CDR3 is TGTGCCAGCAGTCAACAGGGCAACTATGGCTACACCTTC. The V gene is TRBV28, the J gene TRBJ1-2, with D possibly being TRBD1 (6 bases). CDR1 is MDHEN, CDR2 SYDVKM, per germline. The CDR3 has 13 residues. V gave up 5 bases and J gave up 2 bases, with 9 bases separating them.

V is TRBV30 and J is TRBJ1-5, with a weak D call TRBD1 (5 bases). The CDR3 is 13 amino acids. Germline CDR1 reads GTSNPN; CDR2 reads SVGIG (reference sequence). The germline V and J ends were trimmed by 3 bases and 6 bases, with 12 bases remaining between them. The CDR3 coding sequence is TGTGCCTGGAGCCTTACAGGAACTCAGCCCCAGCATTTT. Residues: CAWSLTGTQPQHF.

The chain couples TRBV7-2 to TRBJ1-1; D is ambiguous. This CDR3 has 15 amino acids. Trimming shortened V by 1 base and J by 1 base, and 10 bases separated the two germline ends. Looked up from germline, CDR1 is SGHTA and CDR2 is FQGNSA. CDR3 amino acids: CASSLVAGKNTEAFF. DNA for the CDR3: TGTGCCAGCAGCTTAGTGGCAGGCAAGAACACTGAAGCTTTCTTT.

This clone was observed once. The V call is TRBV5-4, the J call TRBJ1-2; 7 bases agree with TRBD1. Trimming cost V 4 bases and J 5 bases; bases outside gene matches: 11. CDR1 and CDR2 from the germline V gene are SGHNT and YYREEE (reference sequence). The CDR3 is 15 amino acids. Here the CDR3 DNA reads TGTGCCAGCAGCCCGAGACAGGGAGCCCTTTATGGCTACACCTTC. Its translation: CASSPRQGALYGYTF.

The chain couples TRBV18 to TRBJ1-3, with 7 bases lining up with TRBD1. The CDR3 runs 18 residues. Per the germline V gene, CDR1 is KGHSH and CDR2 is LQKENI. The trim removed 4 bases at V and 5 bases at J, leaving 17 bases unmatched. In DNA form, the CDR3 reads TGTGCCAGCTCACGGACGACGCCAGGGGGGTGGGAGAGAAACACCATATATTTT. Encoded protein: CASSRTTPGGWERNTIYF.

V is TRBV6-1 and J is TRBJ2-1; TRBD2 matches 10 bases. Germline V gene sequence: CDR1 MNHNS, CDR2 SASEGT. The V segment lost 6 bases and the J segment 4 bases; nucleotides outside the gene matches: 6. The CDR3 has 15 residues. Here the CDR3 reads CASSQGLAFYNEQFF. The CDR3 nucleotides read TGTGCCAGCAGCCAGGGACTAGCGTTTTACAATGAGCAGTTCTTC.

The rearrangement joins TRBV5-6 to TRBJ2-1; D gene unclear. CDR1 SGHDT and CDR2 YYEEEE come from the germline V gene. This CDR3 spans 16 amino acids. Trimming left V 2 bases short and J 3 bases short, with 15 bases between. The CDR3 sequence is CASSFFGPADYNEQFF. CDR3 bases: TGTGCCAGCAGCTTTTTTGGCCCGGCGGACTACAATGAGCAGTTCTTC.

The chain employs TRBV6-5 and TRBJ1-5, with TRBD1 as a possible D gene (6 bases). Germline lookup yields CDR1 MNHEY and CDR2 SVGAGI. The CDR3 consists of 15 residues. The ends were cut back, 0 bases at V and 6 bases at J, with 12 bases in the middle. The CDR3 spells CASSYSFRGVQPQHF. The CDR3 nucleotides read TGTGCCAGCAGTTACTCATTCAGGGGTGTTCAGCCCCAGCATTTT.

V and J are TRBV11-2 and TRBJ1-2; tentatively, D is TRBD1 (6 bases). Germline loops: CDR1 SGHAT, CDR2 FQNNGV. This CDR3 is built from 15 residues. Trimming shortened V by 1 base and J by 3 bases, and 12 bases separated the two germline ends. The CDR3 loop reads CASSLAGGAYYGYTF. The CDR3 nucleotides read TGTGCCAGCAGCTTAGCGGGGGGGGCCTACTATGGCTACACCTTC. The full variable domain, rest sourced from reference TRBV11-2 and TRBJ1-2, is EAGVAQSPRYKIIEKRQSVAFWCNPISGHATLYWYQQILGQGPKLLIQFQNNGVVDDSQLPKDRFSAERLKGVDSTLKIQPAKLEDSAVYLCASSLAGGAYYGYTFGSGTRLTVV.

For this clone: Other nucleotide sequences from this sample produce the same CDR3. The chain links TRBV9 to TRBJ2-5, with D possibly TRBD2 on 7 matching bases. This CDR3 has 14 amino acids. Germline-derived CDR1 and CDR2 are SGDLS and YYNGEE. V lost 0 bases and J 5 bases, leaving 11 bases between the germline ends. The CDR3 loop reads CASSVGGGRETQYF. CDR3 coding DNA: TGTGCCAGCAGCGTAGGGGGGGGCAGGGAGACCCAGTACTTC.

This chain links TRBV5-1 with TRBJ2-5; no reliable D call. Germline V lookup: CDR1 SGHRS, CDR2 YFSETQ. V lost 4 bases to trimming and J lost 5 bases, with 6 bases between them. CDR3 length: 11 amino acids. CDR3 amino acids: CASSLLETQYF. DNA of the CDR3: TGCGCCAGCAGCCTACTCGAGACCCAGTACTTC.

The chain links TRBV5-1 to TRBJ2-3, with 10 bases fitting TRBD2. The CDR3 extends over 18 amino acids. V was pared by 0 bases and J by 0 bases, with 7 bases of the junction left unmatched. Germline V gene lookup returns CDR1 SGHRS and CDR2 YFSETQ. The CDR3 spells CASSLDVSGGSSTDTQYF. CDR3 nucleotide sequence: TGCGCCAGCAGCTTGGATGTTAGCGGGGGGTCTAGCACAGATACGCAGTATTTT.

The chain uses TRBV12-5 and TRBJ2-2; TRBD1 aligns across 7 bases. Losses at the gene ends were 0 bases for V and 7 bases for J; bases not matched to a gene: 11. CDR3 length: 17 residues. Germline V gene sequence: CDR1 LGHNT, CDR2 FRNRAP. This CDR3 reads CASGLVLQGDIGGELFF. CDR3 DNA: TGTGCTAGTGGTTTGGTACTCCAGGGGGATATCGGCGGGGAGCTGTTTTTT.

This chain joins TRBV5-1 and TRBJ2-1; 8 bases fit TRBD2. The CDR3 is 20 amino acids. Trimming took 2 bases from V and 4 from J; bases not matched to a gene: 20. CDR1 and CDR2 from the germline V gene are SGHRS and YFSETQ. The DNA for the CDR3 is TGCGCCAGCAGCTTTCCGTCCCCAACGACTCTAGCGGGCGGTTACAATGAGCAGTTCTTC. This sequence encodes CASSFPSPTTLAGGYNEQFF.

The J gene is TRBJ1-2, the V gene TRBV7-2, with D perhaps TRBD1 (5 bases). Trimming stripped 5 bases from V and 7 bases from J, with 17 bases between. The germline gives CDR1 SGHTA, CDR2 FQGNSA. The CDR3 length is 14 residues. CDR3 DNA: TGTGCCAGCAGCCTCGGACGGGGGTTGAGTGGCTACACCTTC. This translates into CASSLGRGLSGYTF.

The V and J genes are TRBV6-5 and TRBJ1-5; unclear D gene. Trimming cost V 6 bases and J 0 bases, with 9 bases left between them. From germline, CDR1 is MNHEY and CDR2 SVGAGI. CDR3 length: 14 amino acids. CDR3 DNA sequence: TGTGCCAGCAGGACGGGGTATAGCAATCAGCCCCAGCATTTT. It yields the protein CASRTGYSNQPQHF.

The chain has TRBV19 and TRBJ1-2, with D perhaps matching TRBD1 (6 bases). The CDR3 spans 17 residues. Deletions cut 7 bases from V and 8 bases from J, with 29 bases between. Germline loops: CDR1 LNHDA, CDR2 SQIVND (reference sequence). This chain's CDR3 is CASTKPAAGGRIGGYTF. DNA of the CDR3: TGTGCCAGTACCAAACCTGCAGCCGGGGGGCGTATCGGAGGCTACACCTTC.

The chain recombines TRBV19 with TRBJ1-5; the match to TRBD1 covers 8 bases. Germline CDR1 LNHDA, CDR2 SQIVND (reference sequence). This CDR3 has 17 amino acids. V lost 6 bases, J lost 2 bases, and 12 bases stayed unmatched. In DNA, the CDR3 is TGTGCCAGTAGAGTCGGACAGGGTAAGATTGGCAATCAGCCCCAGCATTTT. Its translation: CASRVGQGKIGNQPQHF.

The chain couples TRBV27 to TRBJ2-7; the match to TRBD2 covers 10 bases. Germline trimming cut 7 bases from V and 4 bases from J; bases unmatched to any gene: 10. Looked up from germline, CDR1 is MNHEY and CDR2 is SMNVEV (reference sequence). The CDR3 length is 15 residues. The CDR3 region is CASIRKAGGPYEQYF. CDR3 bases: TGTGCCAGCATTAGGAAAGCGGGGGGGCCTTACGAGCAGTACTTC.

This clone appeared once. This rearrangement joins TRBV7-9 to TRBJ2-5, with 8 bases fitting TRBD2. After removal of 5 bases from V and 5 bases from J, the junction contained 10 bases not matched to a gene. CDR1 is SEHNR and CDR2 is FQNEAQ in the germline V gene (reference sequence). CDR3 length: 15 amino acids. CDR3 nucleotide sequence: TGTGCCAGCAGCCTCCCGGGGGGGCCTGGTGAGACCCAGTACTTC. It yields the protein CASSLPGGPGETQYF.

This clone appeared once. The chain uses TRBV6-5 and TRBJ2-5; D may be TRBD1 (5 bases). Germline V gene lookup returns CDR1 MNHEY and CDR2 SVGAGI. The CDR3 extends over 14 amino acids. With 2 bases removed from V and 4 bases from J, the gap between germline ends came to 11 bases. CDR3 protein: CASSYVRDTETQYF. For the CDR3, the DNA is TGTGCCAGCAGTTACGTCAGGGATACAGAGACCCAGTACTTC.

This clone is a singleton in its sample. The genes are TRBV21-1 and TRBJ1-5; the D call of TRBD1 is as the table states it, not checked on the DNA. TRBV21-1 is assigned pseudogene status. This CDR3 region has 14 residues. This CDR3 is CASSKGQSNQPQHF. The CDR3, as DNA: TGTGCCAGCAGCAAAGGGCAGAGCAATCAGCCCCAGCATTTT.